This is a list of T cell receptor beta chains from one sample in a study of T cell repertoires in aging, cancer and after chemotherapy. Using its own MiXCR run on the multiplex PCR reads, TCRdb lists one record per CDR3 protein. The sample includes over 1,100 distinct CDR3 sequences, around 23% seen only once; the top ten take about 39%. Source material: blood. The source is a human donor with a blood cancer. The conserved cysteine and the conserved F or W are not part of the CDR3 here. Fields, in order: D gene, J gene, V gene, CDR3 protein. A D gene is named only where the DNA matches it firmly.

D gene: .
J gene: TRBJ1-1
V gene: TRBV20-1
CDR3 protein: SAKPRGTEAF

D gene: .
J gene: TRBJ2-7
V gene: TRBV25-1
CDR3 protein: ASSKYYEQY

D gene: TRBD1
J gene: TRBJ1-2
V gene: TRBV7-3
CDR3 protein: ASSPGQGLNYGYT

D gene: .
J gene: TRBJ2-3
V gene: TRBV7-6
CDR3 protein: ASSLDGSTDTQY

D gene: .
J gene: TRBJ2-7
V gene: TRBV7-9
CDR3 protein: ASSLGIDMYEQY

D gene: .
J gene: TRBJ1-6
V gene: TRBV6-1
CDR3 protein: ASSERAGSSYNSPLH

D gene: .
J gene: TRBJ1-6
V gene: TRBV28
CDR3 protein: ASSQPGRTPLH

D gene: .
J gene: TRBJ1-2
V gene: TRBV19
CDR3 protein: ATLKPGRYGYT

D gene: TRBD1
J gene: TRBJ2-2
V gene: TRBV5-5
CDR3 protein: ASSLRQGYAGELF

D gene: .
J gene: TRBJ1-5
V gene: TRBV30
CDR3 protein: AWSGSAAAVAQH

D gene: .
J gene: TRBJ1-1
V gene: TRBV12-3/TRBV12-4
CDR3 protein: ASSYLYQAGGAAEAF

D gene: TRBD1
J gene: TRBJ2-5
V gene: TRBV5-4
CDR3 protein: ASSAGQGMGETQY

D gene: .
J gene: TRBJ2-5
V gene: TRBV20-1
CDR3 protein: SAKTPEAAQETQY

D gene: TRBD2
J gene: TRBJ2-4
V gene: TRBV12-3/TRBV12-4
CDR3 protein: ASPDPKREAKVKNIQY

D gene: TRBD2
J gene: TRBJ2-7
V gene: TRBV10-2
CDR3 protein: ASRETSGSPYEQY

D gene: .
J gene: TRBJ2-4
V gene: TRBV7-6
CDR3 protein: ASSPAKNIQY

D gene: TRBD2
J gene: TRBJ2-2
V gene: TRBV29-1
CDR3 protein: SVEVGLAENTGELF

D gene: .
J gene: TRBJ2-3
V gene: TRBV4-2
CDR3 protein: ASSQEGVAITDTQY

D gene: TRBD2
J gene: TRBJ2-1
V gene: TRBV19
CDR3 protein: ASTPGLAGGGANEQF

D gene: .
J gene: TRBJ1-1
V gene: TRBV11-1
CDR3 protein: ASSSSRVRGNTEAF

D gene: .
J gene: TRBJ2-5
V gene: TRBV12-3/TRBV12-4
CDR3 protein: ASSGKRGGVKGQETQY

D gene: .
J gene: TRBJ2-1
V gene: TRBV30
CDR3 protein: AWRPRDNEQF

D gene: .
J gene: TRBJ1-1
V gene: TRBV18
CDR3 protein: ASSPPNRATEAF

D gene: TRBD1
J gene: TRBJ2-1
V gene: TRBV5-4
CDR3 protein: ASRGTGSYNEQF

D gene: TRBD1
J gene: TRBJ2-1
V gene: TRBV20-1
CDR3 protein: SARTGEYNEQF

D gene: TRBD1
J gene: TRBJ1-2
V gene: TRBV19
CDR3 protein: ASSRGQGMGYT

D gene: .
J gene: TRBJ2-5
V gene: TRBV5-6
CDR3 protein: ASSPGSRTQETQY

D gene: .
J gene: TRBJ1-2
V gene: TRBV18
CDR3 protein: ASSPRDLTGYGYT

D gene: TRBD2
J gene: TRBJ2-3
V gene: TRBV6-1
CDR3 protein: ASRGTSGTDTQY

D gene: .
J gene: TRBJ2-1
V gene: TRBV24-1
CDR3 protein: ATSDSPFVNEQF

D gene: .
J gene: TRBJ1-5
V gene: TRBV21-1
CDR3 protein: ASSQGAGIHQPQH

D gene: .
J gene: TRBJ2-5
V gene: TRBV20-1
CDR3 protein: SANRDRAPQETQY

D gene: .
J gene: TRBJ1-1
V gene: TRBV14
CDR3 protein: ASSQVLAVGEAF

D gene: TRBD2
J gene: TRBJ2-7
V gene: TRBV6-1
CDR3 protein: ASSRTSSEQY

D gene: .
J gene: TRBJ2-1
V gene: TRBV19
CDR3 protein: ASSILSSQSSYNEQF

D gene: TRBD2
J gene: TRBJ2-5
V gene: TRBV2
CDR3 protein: ASSLGLGGETQY

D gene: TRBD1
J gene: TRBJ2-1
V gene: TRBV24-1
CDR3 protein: ATTNGQGSYNEQF

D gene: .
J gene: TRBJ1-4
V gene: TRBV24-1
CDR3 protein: ATSDGGGEKLF

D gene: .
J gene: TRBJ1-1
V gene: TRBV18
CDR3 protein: ASSPPGRDMNTEAF

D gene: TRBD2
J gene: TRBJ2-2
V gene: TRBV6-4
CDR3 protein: ASSPTSGSTGELF

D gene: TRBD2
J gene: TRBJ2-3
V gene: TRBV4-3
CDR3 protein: ASSQGSSGASTDTQY

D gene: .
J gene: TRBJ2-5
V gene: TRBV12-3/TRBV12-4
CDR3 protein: ASSPNFMGGHQETQY

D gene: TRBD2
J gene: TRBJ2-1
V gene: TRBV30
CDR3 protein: AWTSGSRNEQF

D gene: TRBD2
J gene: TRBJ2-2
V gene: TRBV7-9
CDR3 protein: ASSLGTSGGNTGELF

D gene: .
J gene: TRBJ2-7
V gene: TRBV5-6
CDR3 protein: ASSLEVRAGEQY

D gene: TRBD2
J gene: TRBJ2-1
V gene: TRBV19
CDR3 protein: ATLAGGGANEQF

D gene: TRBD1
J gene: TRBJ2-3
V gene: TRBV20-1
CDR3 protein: SAGWTGGGTDTQY

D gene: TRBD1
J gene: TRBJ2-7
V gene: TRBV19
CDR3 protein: ASSRRDRGHEQY

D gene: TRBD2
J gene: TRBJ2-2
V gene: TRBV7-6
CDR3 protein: ACSSKATSVSGELF

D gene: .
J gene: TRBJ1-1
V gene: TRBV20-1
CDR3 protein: SARRGLGNTEAF

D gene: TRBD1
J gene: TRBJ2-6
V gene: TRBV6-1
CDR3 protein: ASSHRGLSGANVLT

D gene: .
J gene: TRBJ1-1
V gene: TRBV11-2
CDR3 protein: ASSLRAPRNTEAF

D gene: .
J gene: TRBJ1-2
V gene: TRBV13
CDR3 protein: ASSQRRNYGYT

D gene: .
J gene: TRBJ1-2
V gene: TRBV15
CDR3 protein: ATSRDIDHGYT

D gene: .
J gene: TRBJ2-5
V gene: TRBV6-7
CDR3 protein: ASLGGLGQETQY

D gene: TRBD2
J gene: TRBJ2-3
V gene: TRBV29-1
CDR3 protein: SAHFIAGRSTDTQY

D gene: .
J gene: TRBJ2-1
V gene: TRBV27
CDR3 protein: ASSFFSGSSYNEQF

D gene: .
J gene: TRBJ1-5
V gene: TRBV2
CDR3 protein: ASSAGFSNQPQH